Below are 18 T cell receptor beta chains sequenced from a single sample in a study of identical twins. MiXCR was run by TCRdb on the 5' RACE reads, yielding one entry per CDR3 protein. The sample consists of some 570,000 distinct CDR3 sequences, about a fifth of them appearing once. The same data also went into a second study, on yellow fever vaccine responses in identical twins.

The sequenced sample was CD4+ T cells sorted from blood. These TCRs come from a young woman in good health.

At least ten counts were recorded for this clonotype. J is TRBJ2-3 and V is TRBV7-9; D unresolved. The CDR3 spans 12 residues. The germline V gene has CDR1 SEHNR and CDR2 FQNEAQ (reference sequence). Trimming removed 5 bases at V and 5 bases at J, with 8 bases between. In DNA form, the CDR3 reads TGTGCCAGCAGCCGGACGGAAGATACGCAGTATTTT. Translation: CASSRTEDTQYF.

A few counts support this clonotype. The chain employs TRBV20-1 and TRBJ2-7; D tentatively fits TRBD1 or TRBD2 (5 bases each). Trimming cost V 1 base and J 3 bases, with 16 bases left between them. Germline V gene sequence: CDR1 DFQATT, CDR2 SNEGSKA (reference sequence). The CDR3 contains 15 residues. CDR3 nucleotide sequence: TGCAGTGCTAGAGGCGTAAGGTCAGGGAGCTACGAGCAGTACTTC. This sequence encodes CSARGVRSGSYEQYF.

This clonotype was seen only a few times. V usage is TRBV29-1 and J usage is TRBJ2-7; 9 bases are shared with TRBD1. Trimming took 7 bases from V and 1 from J; bases not matched to a gene: 8. CDR3 length equals 14 residues. Germline CDR1 SQVTM, CDR2 ANQGSEA. The CDR3 nucleotides read TGCAGCGCAGCTGACAGGGGGGCATCCTACGAGCAGTACTTC. It encodes CSAADRGASYEQYF.

This sequence joins TRBV28 and TRBJ2-1, with 14 bases identical to TRBD2. Trimming at V came to 5 bases and at J to 6 bases, leaving 3 bases not matched to a gene. The CDR3 has 15 residues. CDR1 MDHEN and CDR2 SYDVKM come from the germline V gene. The CDR3 region has the DNA TGTGCCAGCAGTCGACTAGCGGGGGGGCCCAATGAGCAGTTCTTC. Its protein is CASSRLAGGPNEQFF. The full variable domain, with the rest looked up from reference TRBV28 and TRBJ2-1, is DVKVTQSSRYLVKRTGEKVFLECVQDMDHENMFWYRQDPGLGLRLIYFSYDVKMKEKGDIPEGYSVSREKKERFSLILESASTNQTSMYLCASSRLAGGPNEQFFGPGTRLTVL.

The rearrangement links TRBV11-2 to TRBJ2-1; D unclear. Deletions cut 2 bases from V and 3 bases from J, with 11 bases between. Germline CDR1 SGHAT, CDR2 FQNNGV. This CDR3 spans 15 amino acids. CDR3 bases: TGTGCCAGCAGCTTAACCCAGTCTGTCTACAATGAGCAGTTCTTC. This translates into CASSLTQSVYNEQFF.

The V call is TRBV6-1, the J call TRBJ2-2, with 8 bases that match TRBD1. The germline gives CDR1 MNHNS, CDR2 SASEGT. The CDR3 runs 16 residues. Germline trimming cut 5 bases from V and 6 bases from J; bases unmatched to any gene: 11. In DNA form, the CDR3 reads TGTGCCAGCAGTCCGACAGGGGTTGGGCCCGCCGGGGAGCTGTTTTTT. Translation gives CASSPTGVGPAGELFF.

The rearrangement uses TRBV20-1 and TRBJ2-3; 7 bases line up with TRBD1. The CDR3 totals 15 residues. From germline, CDR1 is DFQATT and CDR2 SNEGSKA (reference sequence). J gave up 0 bases and V 6 bases, and 9 bases lay outside the gene matches. The CDR3 DNA sequence: TGCAGTGCGGCAAAGGGACAGCTGAGCACAGATACGCAGTATTTT. It encodes CSAAKGQLSTDTQYF.

At least ten counts were recorded for this clonotype. V is TRBV10-3 and J is TRBJ1-5; 7 positions match TRBD1. The junction had 4 bases not matched to a gene; V was cut back by 2 bases and J by 3 bases. This CDR3 spans 15 amino acids. Germline CDR1 and CDR2: ENHRY and SYGVKD. The CDR3 DNA reads TGTGCCATCAGTGAGACCGGGACAGACAATCAGCCCCAGCATTTT. Protein: CAISETGTDNQPQHF.

The CDR3 loop reads CASSKDVYNEQFF. The CDR3 nucleotides are TGTGCCAGTTCAAAGGATGTTTACAATGAGCAGTTCTTC. This chain connects TRBV2 to TRBJ2-1, with D uncertain. The CDR3 has 13 residues. The germline gives CDR1 SNHLY, CDR2 FYNNEI. Trimming stripped 9 bases from V and 4 bases from J, with 13 bases between.

CDR3 coding DNA: TGCAGTGCTAGAACCGGGACAGGAGGTATCGGGAGCTCCTACGAGCAGTACTTC. It specifies CSARTGTGGIGSSYEQYF. The chain recombines TRBV20-1 with TRBJ2-7; 8 bases agree with TRBD1. The V gene end was trimmed by 2 bases and the J gene end by 0 bases; junction bases not matched to a gene: 15. The CDR3 has 18 amino acids. Germline V gene sequence: CDR1 DFQATT, CDR2 SNEGSKA (reference sequence).

This clonotype was counted a few times. The chain employs TRBV7-9 and TRBJ2-2; tentative D call: TRBD1 (5 bases). The CDR3 sequence is 15 residues long. V was cut by 3 bases and J by 2 bases, with 10 bases left in between. The V gene's germline CDR1 is SEHNR and CDR2 FQNEAQ (reference sequence). The CDR3 DNA follows: TGTGCCAGCAGCTTGAGAAGGGGCAACACCGGGGAGCTGTTTTTT. Protein sequence: CASSLRRGNTGELFF.

DNA of the CDR3: TGTGCCAGCAGTTACTCTGGAGACTATGGCTACACCTTC. As protein: CASSYSGDYGYTF. The V and J genes are TRBV6-5 and TRBJ1-2; the D is unclear. Germline V CDR1 and CDR2: MNHEY, SVGAGI. The V gene lost 0 bases and the J gene lost 3 bases, with 5 bases spanning the gap. This CDR3 spans 13 amino acids.

This chain connects TRBV24-1 to TRBJ2-3, with TRBD2 matching 7 bases. V lost 5 bases to trimming and J lost 4 bases; unmatched junction nucleotides: 8. CDR3 length equals 15 residues. CDR1 and CDR2 from the germline V gene are KGHDR and SFDVKD. CDR3 DNA: TGTGCCACCAGTGGCGCCGGGGCGGGAGCAGATACGCAGTATTTT. Its protein is CATSGAGAGADTQYF.

This clonotype was counted only a few times. The chain combines TRBV10-3 with TRBJ2-2; 9 nucleotides align to TRBD2. J gave up 5 bases and V 2 bases, and 3 bases lay outside the gene matches. CDR3 length: 15 residues. Germline CDR1 and CDR2: ENHRY and SYGVKD. The CDR3 reads CAISEALAGTGELFF. The CDR3 DNA reads TGTGCCATCAGTGAGGCTCTAGCGGGGACCGGGGAGCTGTTTTTT.

Comment on this clonotype: The CDR3 end shows no conserved phenylalanine or tryptophan, and so a read error is likely. No DNA is shown, since the ends of the CDR3 on it are uncertain; the CDR3 is the one TCRdb lists. This rearrangement joins TRBV28 to TRBJ2-1; the table gives TRBD2 as D, unverified against the DNA. 13 amino acids form the CDR3, both terminal residues included. The V gene's germline CDR1 is MDHEN and CDR2 SYDVKM. Here the CDR3 reads CASSLLASGRPLL.

The CDR3 protein is CAISDDGGNTEAFF. CDR3 bases: TGTGCCATCAGTGACGACGGTGGGAACACTGAAGCTTTCTTT. The chain uses TRBV10-3 and TRBJ1-1, with D unclear. CDR1 is ENHRY, CDR2 SYGVKD, per germline. Trimming took 3 bases from V and 1 from J, leaving 9 bases between them. The CDR3 covers 14 residues.

This clonotype was counted only a few times. The V call is TRBV20-1, the J call TRBJ1-5; D gene unclear. Germline V CDR1 and CDR2: DFQATT, SNEGSKA (reference sequence). This CDR3 contains 16 residues. V was shortened by 7 bases and J by 3 bases, with 22 bases between the two germline ends. CDR3 DNA: TGCAGTGTTAAGCGACCGGGCCCTGGGCTCAATCAGCCCCAGCATTTT. As protein: CSVKRPGPGLNQPQHF.

CDR3 bases: TGCAGTGCTCCCGTAGCACTAACCGCCCAAGAGACCCAGTACTTC. Its translation is CSAPVALTAQETQYF. The J gene is TRBJ2-5, the V gene TRBV20-1; the D is unclear. The V and J ends lost 5 bases and 1 base respectively, with 17 bases between them. The CDR3 has 15 residues. Germline CDR1 and CDR2: DFQATT and SNEGSKA (reference sequence).